This is a list of T cell receptor beta chains from one sample in a study of blood T cell repertoires in COVID-19. Libraries were prepared by immunoSEQ multiplex PCR; TCRdb keeps only in-frame clonotypes and omits some of them. The sample includes about 280,000 clones, 65% to 90% of them seen just once. The sequenced sample consisted of peripheral blood. Receptor source: a man in his fifties or sixties with active or convalescent COVID-19. CDR3s include the opening cysteine and the closing phenylalanine or tryptophan. D genes are given only for firm matches. Part of the rows lack a size; the others show once, few, many or a class for expanded clones.

D gene	clone size	V gene	J gene	CDR3 protein	CDR3 DNA
-	-	TRBV9	TRBJ1-2	CASSVGGDYGYTF	TGTGCCAGCAGCGTCGGGGGGGACTATGGCTACACCTTC
TRBD2	once	TRBV30	TRBJ2-1	CAWNGGVLNEQFF	TGTGCCTGGAACGGGGGGGTACTCAATGAGCAGTTCTTC
-	-	TRBV30	TRBJ1-5	CAWSEQGGQPQHF	TGTGCCTGGAGTGAACAGGGCGGTCAGCCCCAGCATTTT
-	-	TRBV3-1/TRBV3-2	TRBJ2-2	CASSQVQLASPGELFF	TGTGCCAGCAGCCAAGTCCAACTAGCTTCACCCGGGGAGCTGTTTTTT
TRBD1	-	TRBV12-5	TRBJ1-2	CASGGTAYPEGYTF	TGTGCTAGTGGTGGGACAGCTTACCCCGAGGGCTACACCTTC
-	-	TRBV6-5	TRBJ2-1	CASSPLAFNYNEQFF	TGTGCCAGCAGTCCTCTAGCGTTCAACTACAATGAGCAGTTCTTC
-	-	TRBV10-3	TRBJ1-2	CAISEREVDYGYTF	TGTGCCATCAGTGAGAGGGAGGTGGACTATGGCTACACCTTC
-	-	TRBV5-1	TRBJ2-1	CASSLEAGGHNEQFF	TGCGCCAGCAGCTTGGAGGCAGGGGGGCATAATGAGCAGTTCTTC
TRBD1	-	TRBV4-1	TRBJ1-4	CASSQAMTGGGEKLFF	TGCGCCAGCAGCCAAGCTATGACAGGGGGCGGTGAAAAACTGTTTTTT
-	-	TRBV24-1	TRBJ2-3	CATRQKEDTQYF	TGTGCCACCAGACAGAAGGAAGATACGCAGTATTTT
-	-	TRBV11-2	TRBJ1-1	CASSLVAMNTEAFF	TGTGCCAGCAGCTTAGTAGCTATGAACACTGAAGCTTTCTTT
-	-	TRBV10-3	TRBJ2-2	CAISETSSYTGELFF	TGTGCCATCAGTGAAACTAGTTCGTACACCGGGGAGCTGTTTTTT
-	-	TRBV21-1	TRBJ1-6	CASSKEEALEGSPLHF	TGTGCCAGCAGCAAAGAAGAGGCACTGGAGGGTTCACCCCTCCACTTT
-	once	TRBV28	TRBJ1-5	CASSSMTIFQHF	TGTGCCAGCAGTTCCATGACTATCTTCCAGCATTTT
TRBD2	-	TRBV4-1	TRBJ2-7	CASSQGLAGVEQYF	TGCGCCAGCAGCCAGGGACTAGCGGGAGTCGAGCAGTACTTC
-	-	TRBV6-5	TRBJ2-6	CASSYSRGAGANVLTF	TGTGCCAGCAGTTACTCGCGGGGCGCTGGGGCCAACGTCCTGACTTTC
TRBD2	-	TRBV18	TRBJ2-7	CASSPLNSGEGLVEQYF	TGTGCCAGCTCACCACTCAACTCTGGGGAGGGCCTAGTCGAGCAGTACTTC
TRBD1	-	TRBV12-3/TRBV12-4	TRBJ1-1	CASSVDREAFF	TGTGCCAGCAGTGTGGACAGGGAAGCTTTCTTT
TRBD1	-	TRBV7-9	TRBJ1-3	CASSRTGDSGNTIYF	TGTGCCAGCAGTCGTACAGGGGACTCTGGAAACACCATATATTTT
-	-	TRBV19	TRBJ1-2	CASSLQPGGVKSGYTF	TGTGCCAGTAGTCTCCAGCCGGGAGGCGTTAAGAGTGGCTACACCTTC
-	-	TRBV9	TRBJ1-1	CASSVAAGGTEAFF	TGTGCCAGCAGCGTAGCGGCGGGGGGCACTGAAGCTTTCTTT
-	-	TRBV24-1	TRBJ2-2	CATRPAGGAGELFF	TGTGCCACCAGACCCGCCGGAGGGGCCGGGGAGCTGTTTTTT
TRBD2	few	TRBV19	TRBJ2-2	CASSIVSGSSAGELFF	TGTGCCAGTAGTATAGTGAGCGGGAGTAGCGCCGGGGAGCTGTTTTTT
TRBD2	-	TRBV5-1	TRBJ2-5	CASSKGLAGGAGFIGETQYF	TGCGCCAGCAGCAAAGGACTAGCGGGAGGAGCTGGTTTTATTGGGGAGACCCAGTACTTC
TRBD2	once	TRBV7-3	TRBJ2-7	CASSDPTSGPTYEQYF	TGTGCCAGCAGCGACCCTACTAGCGGGCCTACCTACGAGCAGTACTTC
-	-	TRBV10-1	TRBJ1-4	CASSEKAGEGREKLFF	TGCGCCAGCAGTGAGAAGGCAGGGGAAGGCAGGGAAAAACTGTTTTTT
-	few	TRBV6-5	TRBJ1-2	CASTPGGANYGYTF	TGTGCCAGCACCCCGGGGGGGGCTAACTATGGCTACACCTTC
-	-	TRBV6-6	TRBJ2-7	CASRLFVGRDSYEQYF	TGTGCCAGCAGACTATTTGTAGGGCGGGATTCGTACGAGCAGTACTTC
TRBD1	-	TRBV30	TRBJ1-4	CAWRRDRFDEKLFF	TGTGCCTGGCGGCGGGACAGATTCGATGAAAAACTGTTTTTT
TRBD1	-	TRBV12-5	TRBJ1-2	CASVPSGGYGYTF	TGTGCTAGTGTTCCCTCAGGGGGTTATGGCTACACCTTC
-	once	TRBV11-2	TRBJ1-1	CASALTVATEAFF	TGTGCCAGCGCCCTAACAGTGGCCACTGAAGCTTTCTTT
TRBD1	-	TRBV5-1	TRBJ2-7	CASSLGDRSYEQYF	TGCGCCAGCAGCTTGGGGGACAGGAGCTACGAGCAGTACTTC
-	-	TRBV5-1	TRBJ2-2	CASNDRGGIGELFF	TGCGCCAGTAACGACAGGGGAGGGATCGGGGAGCTGTTTTTT
TRBD1	-	TRBV15	TRBJ1-2	CATSRRTGGFPHYYGYTF	TGTGCCACCAGCCGCAGAACAGGGGGCTTCCCCCACTACTATGGCTACACCTTC
-	-	TRBV19	TRBJ1-5	CASSIVGQPQHF	TGTGCCAGTAGTATTGTTGGCCAGCCCCAGCATTTT
-	-	TRBV19	TRBJ1-1	CASSTLPGQGKSEAFF	TGTGCCAGTAGTACGCTCCCCGGGCAGGGCAAAAGTGAAGCTTTCTTT
TRBD2	-	TRBV19	TRBJ2-1	CASSFTGLAFGQFF	TGTGCCAGTAGTTTTACGGGACTAGCATTTGGGCAGTTCTTC
TRBD1	-	TRBV28	TRBJ2-7	CASSSTDRGPYEQYF	TGTGCCAGCAGTTCAACCGACAGGGGGCCCTACGAGCAGTACTTC
TRBD2	-	TRBV7-9	TRBJ2-1	CASSFAGMRGSSYNEQFF	TGTGCCAGCAGCTTTGCAGGGATGCGCGGGAGCTCCTACAATGAGCAGTTCTTC
TRBD1	many	TRBV3-1/TRBV3-2	TRBJ2-7	CASSQASGGPYEQYF	TGTGCCAGCAGCCAAGCCTCAGGGGGACCCTACGAGCAGTACTTC
TRBD2	-	TRBV6-5	TRBJ2-5	CASSYGGSSVTQYF	TGTGCCAGCAGTTACGGCGGGAGTTCAGTGACCCAGTACTTC
TRBD2	-	TRBV7-2	TRBJ2-1	CASSFVLAGGPWYNEQFF	TGTGCCAGCAGCTTCGTACTAGCGGGAGGGCCGTGGTACAATGAGCAGTTCTTC
TRBD1	-	TRBV20-1	TRBJ1-2	CSARDLGQSF	TGCAGTGCTAGAGATCTGGGACAGTCCTTC
TRBD1	few	TRBV5-6	TRBJ1-6	CASSYDRGNLHF	TGTGCCAGCAGTTATGACAGGGGTAACCTCCACTTT
TRBD1	-	TRBV7-9	TRBJ2-7	CASSGSGQGLIEQYF	TGTGCCAGCAGCGGATCGGGACAGGGTTTGATCGAGCAGTACTTC
TRBD1	-	TRBV5-1	TRBJ1-1	CASSWGQGTEAFF	TGCGCCAGCAGCTGGGGACAGGGGACTGAAGCTTTCTTT
-	-	TRBV4-1	TRBJ1-4	CASSQGAAYNEKLFF	TGCGCCAGCAGCCAAGGGGCCGCCTATAATGAAAAACTGTTTTTT
TRBD2	-	TRBV5-1	TRBJ2-5	CASSAPRVGGRFETQYF	TGCGCCAGCAGCGCCCCGAGGGTAGGCGGGAGGTTCGAGACCCAGTACTTC
-	-	TRBV28	TRBJ2-1	CASKGAYNEQFF	TGTGCCAGCAAGGGAGCCTACAATGAGCAGTTCTTC
TRBD1	-	TRBV2	TRBJ2-3	CASRGTVGWTDTQYF	TGTGCCAGCAGGGGGACAGTCGGTTGGACAGATACGCAGTATTTT
-	-	TRBV10-3	TRBJ2-7	CAISDPAGTSSSYEQYF	TGTGCCATCAGTGATCCCGCCGGGACTTCCAGCTCCTACGAGCAGTACTTC
-	-	TRBV4-1	TRBJ2-3	CASSLKPGDTQYF	TGCGCCAGCAGCCTAAAACCAGGGGATACGCAGTATTTT
-	-	TRBV29-1	TRBJ2-3	CSAGRVQGDTQYF	TGCAGCGCTGGTCGGGTACAAGGAGATACGCAGTATTTT